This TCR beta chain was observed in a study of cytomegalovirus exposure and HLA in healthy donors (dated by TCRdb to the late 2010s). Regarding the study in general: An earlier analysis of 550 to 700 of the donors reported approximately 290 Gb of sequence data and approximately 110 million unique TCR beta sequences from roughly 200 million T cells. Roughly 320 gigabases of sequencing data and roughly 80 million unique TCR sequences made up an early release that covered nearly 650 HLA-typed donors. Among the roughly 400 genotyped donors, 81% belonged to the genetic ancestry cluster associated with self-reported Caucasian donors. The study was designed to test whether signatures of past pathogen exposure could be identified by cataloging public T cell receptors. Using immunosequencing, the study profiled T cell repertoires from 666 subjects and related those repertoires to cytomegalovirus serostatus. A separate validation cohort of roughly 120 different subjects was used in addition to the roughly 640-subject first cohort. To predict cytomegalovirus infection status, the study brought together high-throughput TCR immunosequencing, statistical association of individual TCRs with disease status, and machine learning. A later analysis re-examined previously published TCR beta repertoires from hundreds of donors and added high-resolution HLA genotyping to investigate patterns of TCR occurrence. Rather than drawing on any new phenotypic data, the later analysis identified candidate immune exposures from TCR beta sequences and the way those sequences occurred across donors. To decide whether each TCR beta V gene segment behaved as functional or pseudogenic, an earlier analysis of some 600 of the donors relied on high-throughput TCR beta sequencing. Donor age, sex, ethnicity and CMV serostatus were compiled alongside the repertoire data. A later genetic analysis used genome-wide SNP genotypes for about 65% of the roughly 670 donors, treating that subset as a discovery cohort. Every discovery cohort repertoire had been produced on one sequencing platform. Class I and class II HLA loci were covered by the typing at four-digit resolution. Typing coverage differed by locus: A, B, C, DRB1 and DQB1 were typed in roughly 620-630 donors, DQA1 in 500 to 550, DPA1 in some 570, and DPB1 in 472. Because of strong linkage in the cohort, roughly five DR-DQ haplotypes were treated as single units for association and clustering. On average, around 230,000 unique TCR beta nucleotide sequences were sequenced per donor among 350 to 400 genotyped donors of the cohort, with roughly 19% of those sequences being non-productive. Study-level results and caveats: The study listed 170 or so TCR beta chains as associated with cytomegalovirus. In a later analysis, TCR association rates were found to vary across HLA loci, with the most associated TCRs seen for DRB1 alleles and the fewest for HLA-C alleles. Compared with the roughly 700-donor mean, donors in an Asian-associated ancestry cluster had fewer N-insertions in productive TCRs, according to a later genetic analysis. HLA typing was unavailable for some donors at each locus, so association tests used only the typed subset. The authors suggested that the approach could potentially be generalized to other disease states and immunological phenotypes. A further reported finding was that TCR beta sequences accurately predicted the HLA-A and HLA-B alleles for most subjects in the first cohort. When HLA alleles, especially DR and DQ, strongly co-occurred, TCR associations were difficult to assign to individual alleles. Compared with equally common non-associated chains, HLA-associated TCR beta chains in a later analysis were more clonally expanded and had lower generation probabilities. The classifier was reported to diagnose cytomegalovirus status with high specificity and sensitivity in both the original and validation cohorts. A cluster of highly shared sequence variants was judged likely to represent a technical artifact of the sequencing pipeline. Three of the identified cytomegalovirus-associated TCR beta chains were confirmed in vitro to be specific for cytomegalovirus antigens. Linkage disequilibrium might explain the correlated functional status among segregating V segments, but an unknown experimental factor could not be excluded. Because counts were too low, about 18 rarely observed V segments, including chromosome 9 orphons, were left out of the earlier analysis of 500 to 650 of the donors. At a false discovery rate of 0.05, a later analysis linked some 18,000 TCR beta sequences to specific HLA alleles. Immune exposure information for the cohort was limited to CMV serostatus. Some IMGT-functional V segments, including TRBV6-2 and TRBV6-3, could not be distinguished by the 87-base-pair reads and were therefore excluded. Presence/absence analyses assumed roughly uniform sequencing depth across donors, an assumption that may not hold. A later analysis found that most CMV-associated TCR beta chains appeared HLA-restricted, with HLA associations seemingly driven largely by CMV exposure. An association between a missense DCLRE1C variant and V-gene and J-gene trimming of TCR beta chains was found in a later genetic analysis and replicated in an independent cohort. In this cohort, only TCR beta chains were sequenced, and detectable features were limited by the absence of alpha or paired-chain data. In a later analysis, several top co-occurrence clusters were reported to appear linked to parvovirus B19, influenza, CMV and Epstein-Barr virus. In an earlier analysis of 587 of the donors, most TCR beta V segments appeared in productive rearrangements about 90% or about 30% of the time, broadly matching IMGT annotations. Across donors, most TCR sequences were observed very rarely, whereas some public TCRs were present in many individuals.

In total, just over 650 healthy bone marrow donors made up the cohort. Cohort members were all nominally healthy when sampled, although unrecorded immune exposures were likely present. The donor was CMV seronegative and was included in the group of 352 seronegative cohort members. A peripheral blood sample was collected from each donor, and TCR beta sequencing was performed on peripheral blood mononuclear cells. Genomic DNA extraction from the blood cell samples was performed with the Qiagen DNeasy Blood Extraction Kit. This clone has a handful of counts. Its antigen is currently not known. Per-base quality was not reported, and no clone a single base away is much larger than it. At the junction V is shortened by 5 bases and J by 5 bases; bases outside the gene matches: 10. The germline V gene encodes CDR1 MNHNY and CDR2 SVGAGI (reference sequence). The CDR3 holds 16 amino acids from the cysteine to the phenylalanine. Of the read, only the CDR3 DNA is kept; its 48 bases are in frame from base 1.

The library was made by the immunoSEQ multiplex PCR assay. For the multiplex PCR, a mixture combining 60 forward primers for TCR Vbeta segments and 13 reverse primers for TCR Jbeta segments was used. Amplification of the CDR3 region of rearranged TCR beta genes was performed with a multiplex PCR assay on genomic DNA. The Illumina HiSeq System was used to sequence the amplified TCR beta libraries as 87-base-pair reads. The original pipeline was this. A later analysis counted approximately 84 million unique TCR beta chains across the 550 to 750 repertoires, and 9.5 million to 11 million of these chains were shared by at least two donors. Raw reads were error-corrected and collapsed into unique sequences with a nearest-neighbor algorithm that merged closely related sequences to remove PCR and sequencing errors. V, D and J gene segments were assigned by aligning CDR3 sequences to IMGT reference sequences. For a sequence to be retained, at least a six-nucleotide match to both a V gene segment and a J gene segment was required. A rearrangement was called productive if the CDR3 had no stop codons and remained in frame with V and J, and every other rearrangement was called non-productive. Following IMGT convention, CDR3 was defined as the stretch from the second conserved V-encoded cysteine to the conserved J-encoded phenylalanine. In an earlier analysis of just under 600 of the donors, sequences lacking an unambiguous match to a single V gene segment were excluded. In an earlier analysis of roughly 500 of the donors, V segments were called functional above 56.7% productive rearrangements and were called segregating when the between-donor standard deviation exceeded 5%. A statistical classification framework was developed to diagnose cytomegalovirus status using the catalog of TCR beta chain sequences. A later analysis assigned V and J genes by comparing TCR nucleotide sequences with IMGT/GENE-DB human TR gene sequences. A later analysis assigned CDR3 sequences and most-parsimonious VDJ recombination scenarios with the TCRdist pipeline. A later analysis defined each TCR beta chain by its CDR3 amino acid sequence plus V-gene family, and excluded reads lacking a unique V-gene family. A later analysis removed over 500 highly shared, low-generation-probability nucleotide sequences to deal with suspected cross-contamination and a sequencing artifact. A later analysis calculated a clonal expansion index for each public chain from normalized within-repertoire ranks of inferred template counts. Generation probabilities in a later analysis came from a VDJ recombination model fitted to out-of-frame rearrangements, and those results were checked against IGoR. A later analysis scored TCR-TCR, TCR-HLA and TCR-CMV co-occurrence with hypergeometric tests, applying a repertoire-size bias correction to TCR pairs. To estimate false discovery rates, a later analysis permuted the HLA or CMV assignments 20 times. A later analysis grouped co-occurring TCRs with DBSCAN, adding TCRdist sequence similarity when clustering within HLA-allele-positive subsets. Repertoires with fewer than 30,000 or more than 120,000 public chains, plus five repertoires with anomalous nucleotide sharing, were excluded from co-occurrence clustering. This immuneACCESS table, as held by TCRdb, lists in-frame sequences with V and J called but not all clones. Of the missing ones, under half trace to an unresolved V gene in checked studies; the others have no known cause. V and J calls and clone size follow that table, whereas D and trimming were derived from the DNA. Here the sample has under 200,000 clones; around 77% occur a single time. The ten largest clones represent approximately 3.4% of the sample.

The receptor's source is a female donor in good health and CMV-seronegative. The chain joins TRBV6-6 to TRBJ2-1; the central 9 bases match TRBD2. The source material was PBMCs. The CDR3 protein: CASSRVSGSSDNEQFF. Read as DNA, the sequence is TGTGCCAGCAGTCGGGTTAGCGGGAGTTCGGACAATGAGCAGTTCTTC.